This T cell receptor beta chain was sequenced during a study of cytotoxic CD8 clonotypes in ibrutinib-treated CLL. Findings and limits, study-wide: Public clonotypes were uncommon and contracted or stayed stable on treatment. At progression, clonality fell back toward baseline after rising at ibrutinib response.

Generated by immunoSEQ multiplex PCR, the TCRdb table keeps only in-frame clones and is missing some. Among 200,000 or so clones listed, nearly 80% were seen once. A note on this clone: Its specificity is unknown.

Germline CDR1 is LNHDA and CDR2 is SQIVND (reference sequence). V lost 8 bases to trimming and J lost 8 bases, with 15 bases between them. This CDR3 comprises 13 residues. The origin of this receptor is a human donor with chronic lymphocytic leukemia. The chain links TRBV19 to TRBJ2-2, with a tentative D call TRBD1 (6 bases). The specimen comprised PBMCs, sampled after 12 months of ibrutinib treatment. CDR3 sequence (DNA): TGTGCCAGTGCACCGGACAGAGTAGGGGAGCTGTTTTTT. Translation: CASAPDRVGELFF.